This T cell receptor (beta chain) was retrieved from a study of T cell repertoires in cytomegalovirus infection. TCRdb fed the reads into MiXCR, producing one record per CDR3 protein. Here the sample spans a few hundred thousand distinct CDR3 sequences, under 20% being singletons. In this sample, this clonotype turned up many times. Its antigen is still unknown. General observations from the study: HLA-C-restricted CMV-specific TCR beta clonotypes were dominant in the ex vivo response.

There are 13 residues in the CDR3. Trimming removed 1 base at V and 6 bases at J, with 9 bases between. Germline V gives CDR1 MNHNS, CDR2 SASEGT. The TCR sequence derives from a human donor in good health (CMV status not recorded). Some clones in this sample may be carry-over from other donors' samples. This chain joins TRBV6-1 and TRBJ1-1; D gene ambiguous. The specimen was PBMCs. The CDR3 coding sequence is TGTGCCAGCAGTGAAGGACAAACTCCTGAAGCTTTCTTT. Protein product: CASSEGQTPEAFF.